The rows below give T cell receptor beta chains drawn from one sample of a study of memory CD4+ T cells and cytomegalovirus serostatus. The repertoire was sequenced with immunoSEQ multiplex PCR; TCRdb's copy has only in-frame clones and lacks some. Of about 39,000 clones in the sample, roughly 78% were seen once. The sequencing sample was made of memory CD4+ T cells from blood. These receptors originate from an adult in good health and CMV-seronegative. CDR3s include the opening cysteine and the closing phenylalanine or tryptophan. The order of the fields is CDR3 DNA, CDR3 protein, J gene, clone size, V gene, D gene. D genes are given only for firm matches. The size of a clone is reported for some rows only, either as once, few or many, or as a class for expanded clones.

CDR3nt: TGTGCCAGCAGCCAACCGGGACAGAGCTCCTATAATTCACCCCTCCACTTT
CDR3aa: CASSQPGQSSYNSPLHF
j_gene: TRBJ1-6
abundance: .
v_gene: TRBV5-5
d_gene: TRBD1

CDR3nt: TGTGCCAGCAGTTACGGTACGGGGCAAAATTCACCCCTCCACTTT
CDR3aa: CASSYGTGQNSPLHF
j_gene: TRBJ1-6
abundance: .
v_gene: TRBV6-5
d_gene: .

CDR3nt: TGTGCCAGCGCCTCGATTTCCCCAGGGGGTGAGCAGTTCTTC
CDR3aa: CASASISPGGEQFF
j_gene: TRBJ2-1
abundance: .
v_gene: TRBV6-4
d_gene: TRBD1

CDR3nt: TGTGCCAGCAGCTTGGCCTGGAACAGTGGCTACACCTTC
CDR3aa: CASSLAWNSGYTF
j_gene: TRBJ1-2
abundance: .
v_gene: TRBV5-6
d_gene: .

CDR3nt: TGTGCCAGCAGCCCCAGTCAGGGATACACCGGGGAGCTGTTTTTT
CDR3aa: CASSPSQGYTGELFF
j_gene: TRBJ2-2
abundance: .
v_gene: TRBV27
d_gene: .

CDR3nt: TGTGCCAGCAGCGTAGGGACAGGGAGGGTGATGCAAGAGACCCAGTACTTC
CDR3aa: CASSVGTGRVMQETQYF
j_gene: TRBJ2-5
abundance: .
v_gene: TRBV5-6
d_gene: TRBD1

CDR3nt: TGTGCCAGCAATTTCGAGCCCCGGAACACCGGGGAGCTGTTTTTT
CDR3aa: CASNFEPRNTGELFF
j_gene: TRBJ2-2
abundance: .
v_gene: TRBV6-1
d_gene: .

CDR3nt: TGCAGCGTTGAGTGGGGAAACACCATATATTTT
CDR3aa: CSVEWGNTIYF
j_gene: TRBJ1-3
abundance: .
v_gene: TRBV29-1
d_gene: .

CDR3nt: TGTGCCAGCAGTGAAGAATTCTTCGGGGACACCGGGGAGCTGTTTTTT
CDR3aa: CASSEEFFGDTGELFF
j_gene: TRBJ2-2
abundance: .
v_gene: TRBV6-1
d_gene: .

CDR3nt: TGTGCCAGTAGAGGGACAGGGCGACATGAGCAGTTCTTC
CDR3aa: CASRGTGRHEQFF
j_gene: TRBJ2-1
abundance: .
v_gene: TRBV19
d_gene: TRBD1

CDR3nt: TGTGCCAGCAGTTACCGGGCCCCCAGAAAGACGTATGGCTACACCTTC
CDR3aa: CASSYRAPRKTYGYTF
j_gene: TRBJ1-2
abundance: .
v_gene: TRBV6-5
d_gene: .

CDR3nt: TGCGCCAGCAGCTTGGGCCAGGGCTCCTACAATGAGCAGTTCTTC
CDR3aa: CASSLGQGSYNEQFF
j_gene: TRBJ2-1
abundance: .
v_gene: TRBV5-1
d_gene: .

CDR3nt: TGCAGCGTTGTAGGTCTGACAACAGCCTACAATGAGCAGTTCTTC
CDR3aa: CSVVGLTTAYNEQFF
j_gene: TRBJ2-1
abundance: .
v_gene: TRBV29-1
d_gene: .

CDR3nt: TGTGCCAGCAGTGTCGGGGCGGCATTTCAGCCCCAGCATTTT
CDR3aa: CASSVGAAFQPQHF
j_gene: TRBJ1-5
abundance: .
v_gene: TRBV2
d_gene: .

CDR3nt: TGTGCCAGCAGCCGCGGGGGGGTCTACGAGCAGTACTTC
CDR3aa: CASSRGGVYEQYF
j_gene: TRBJ2-7
abundance: .
v_gene: TRBV7-2
d_gene: TRBD2

CDR3nt: TGTGCCAGCAGCTCCACAGGGGGCGGGTACGAGCAGTACTTC
CDR3aa: CASSSTGGGYEQYF
j_gene: TRBJ2-7
abundance: .
v_gene: TRBV7-8
d_gene: TRBD1

CDR3nt: TGTGCCATCAGTAGGACAGGGGGTGATTCCTATAATTCACCCCTCCACTTT
CDR3aa: CAISRTGGDSYNSPLHF
j_gene: TRBJ1-6
abundance: .
v_gene: TRBV10-3
d_gene: TRBD1

CDR3nt: TGCGCCAGCAGCTTACCCCCAGGGGGCTCCTACAATGAGCAGTTCTTC
CDR3aa: CASSLPPGGSYNEQFF
j_gene: TRBJ2-1
abundance: .
v_gene: TRBV5-1
d_gene: TRBD1

CDR3nt: TGTGCCAGCAGCTTGCTGCGGCAGGGAGGTGGGGAGACCCAGTACTTC
CDR3aa: CASSLLRQGGGETQYF
j_gene: TRBJ2-5
abundance: .
v_gene: TRBV5-4
d_gene: .

CDR3nt: TGCGCCAGCAGCTACAGGGGAGGGATGAACACTGAAGCTTTCTTT
CDR3aa: CASSYRGGMNTEAFF
j_gene: TRBJ1-1
abundance: .
v_gene: TRBV5-1
d_gene: TRBD1

CDR3nt: TGTGCCAGCGGCCGAGGGGGGACGAACACCGGGGAGCTGTTTTTT
CDR3aa: CASGRGGTNTGELFF
j_gene: TRBJ2-2
abundance: once
v_gene: TRBV2
d_gene: .

CDR3nt: TGTGCCAGCAGCCTCGGGACAGCTGGAAACACCATATATTTT
CDR3aa: CASSLGTAGNTIYF
j_gene: TRBJ1-3
abundance: .
v_gene: TRBV6-6
d_gene: TRBD1

CDR3nt: TGTGCCAGCAGCCGACAACAGGCGAACTATGGCTACACCTTC
CDR3aa: CASSRQQANYGYTF
j_gene: TRBJ1-2
abundance: medium-sized
v_gene: TRBV9
d_gene: .

CDR3nt: TGTGCCATCAGTTCCTCGACTAGCACGAGCACCGGGGAGCTGTTTTTT
CDR3aa: CAISSSTSTSTGELFF
j_gene: TRBJ2-2
abundance: .
v_gene: TRBV10-3
d_gene: TRBD2

CDR3nt: TGCAGTGCTATCGTGGCAGATACGCAGTATTTT
CDR3aa: CSAIVADTQYF
j_gene: TRBJ2-3
abundance: .
v_gene: TRBV20-1
d_gene: .

CDR3nt: TGTGCCAGCAGCCAATCGGAGGCGGGGGGGCCAGATACGCAGTATTTT
CDR3aa: CASSQSEAGGPDTQYF
j_gene: TRBJ2-3
abundance: .
v_gene: TRBV16
d_gene: TRBD2

CDR3nt: TGTGCCAGCACTAAAAGGGGGAGCAATCAGCCCCAGCATTTT
CDR3aa: CASTKRGSNQPQHF
j_gene: TRBJ1-5
abundance: .
v_gene: TRBV6-1
d_gene: .

CDR3nt: TGTGCCAGTCGCCAGGGGGACTATGGCTACACCTTC
CDR3aa: CASRQGDYGYTF
j_gene: TRBJ1-2
abundance: .
v_gene: TRBV19
d_gene: TRBD1

CDR3nt: TGTGCCAGCAGCTTGGCCGGGACGGGGTACACTGAAGCTTTCTTT
CDR3aa: CASSLAGTGYTEAFF
j_gene: TRBJ1-1
abundance: .
v_gene: TRBV5-5
d_gene: .

CDR3nt: TGTGCCAGCAGCTTAGCGGGGCAGGGCAATGAGCAGTTCTTC
CDR3aa: CASSLAGQGNEQFF
j_gene: TRBJ2-1
abundance: .
v_gene: TRBV7-9
d_gene: .

CDR3nt: TGTGCCAGCATTTGGCTCAGGGGAATGAACACTGAAGCTTTCTTT
CDR3aa: CASIWLRGMNTEAFF
j_gene: TRBJ1-1
abundance: .
v_gene: TRBV6-5
d_gene: .

CDR3nt: TGTGCCAGCTCACCACCGGGGGGGAGTATCTCACCCCTCCACTTT
CDR3aa: CASSPPGGSISPLHF
j_gene: TRBJ1-6
abundance: few
v_gene: TRBV18
d_gene: .

CDR3nt: TGCGCCAGCAGCTTCAGTGCCCGATTCATTAACTATGGCTACACCTTC
CDR3aa: CASSFSARFINYGYTF
j_gene: TRBJ1-2
abundance: .
v_gene: TRBV5-1
d_gene: .

CDR3nt: TGCGCCAGCAGCTTGGGCGGCCCGCAGCGGGAGCAGTACTTC
CDR3aa: CASSLGGPQREQYF
j_gene: TRBJ2-7
abundance: .
v_gene: TRBV5-1
d_gene: .

CDR3nt: TGCGCCAGCAGCTTGTCTAGCGGGGTACCTCCCTCCTACGAGCAGTACTTC
CDR3aa: CASSLSSGVPPSYEQYF
j_gene: TRBJ2-7
abundance: .
v_gene: TRBV5-1
d_gene: TRBD2

CDR3nt: TGTGCTAGTGGTTTGGGAACAGGGGGCCTGGCCGGGGAGCTGTTTTTT
CDR3aa: CASGLGTGGLAGELFF
j_gene: TRBJ2-2
abundance: .
v_gene: TRBV12-5
d_gene: TRBD1

CDR3nt: TGTGCCAGCAGTCAAAGGGGGCCTGGAAACACCATATATTTT
CDR3aa: CASSQRGPGNTIYF
j_gene: TRBJ1-3
abundance: .
v_gene: TRBV27
d_gene: TRBD1

CDR3nt: TGTGCCAGCAGCGTAGACGGGGGCCGGTCGGCCCAGTACTTC
CDR3aa: CASSVDGGRSAQYF
j_gene: TRBJ2-5
abundance: few
v_gene: TRBV9
d_gene: .

CDR3nt: TGCGCCAGCAGCCAAGAAACAGTCTTGTATGGCTACACCTTC
CDR3aa: CASSQETVLYGYTF
j_gene: TRBJ1-2
abundance: .
v_gene: TRBV4-1
d_gene: .

CDR3nt: TGTGCCAGCAGTTTAGGCCAGGGGTATGGCTACACCTTC
CDR3aa: CASSLGQGYGYTF
j_gene: TRBJ1-2
abundance: .
v_gene: TRBV28
d_gene: .

CDR3nt: TGTGCCAGCAGCTTACAGGGTGTGAACACTGAAGCTTTCTTT
CDR3aa: CASSLQGVNTEAFF
j_gene: TRBJ1-1
abundance: .
v_gene: TRBV7-2
d_gene: .

CDR3nt: TGTGCCAGCAGCTTGGTTGTCCGGGGCACAGATACGCAGTATTTT
CDR3aa: CASSLVVRGTDTQYF
j_gene: TRBJ2-3
abundance: .
v_gene: TRBV5-4
d_gene: .

CDR3nt: TGTGCCAGCAATCTTTTAGACAACGCGGTGAACACTGAAGCTTTCTTT
CDR3aa: CASNLLDNAVNTEAFF
j_gene: TRBJ1-1
abundance: .
v_gene: TRBV5-6
d_gene: .

CDR3nt: TGTGCCAGCAGTGATGGCGGTAGCGGGTACGAGCAGTACTTC
CDR3aa: CASSDGGSGYEQYF
j_gene: TRBJ2-7
abundance: .
v_gene: TRBV25-1
d_gene: TRBD2

CDR3nt: TGTGCCAGCAGTTATGGTTCAGGGGGCTTGGGCTACACCTTC
CDR3aa: CASSYGSGGLGYTF
j_gene: TRBJ1-2
abundance: .
v_gene: TRBV6-6
d_gene: TRBD1

CDR3nt: TGCGCCAGCAGCGCCCGACGACAGGGTCGGGACACTGAAGCTTTCTTT
CDR3aa: CASSARRQGRDTEAFF
j_gene: TRBJ1-1
abundance: .
v_gene: TRBV5-1
d_gene: TRBD1

CDR3nt: TGTGCCAGCAGTGACAGGGACCGTAGCAATCAGCCCCAGCATTTT
CDR3aa: CASSDRDRSNQPQHF
j_gene: TRBJ1-5
abundance: .
v_gene: TRBV6-1
d_gene: .

CDR3nt: TGTGCCAGCTCACCTCAGGCTGGGGGGCGGAATTCACCCCTCCACTTT
CDR3aa: CASSPQAGGRNSPLHF
j_gene: TRBJ1-6
abundance: .
v_gene: TRBV18
d_gene: .

CDR3nt: TGTGCCAGCAGCTTATATCGGATTCGTGGCAGGGACACTGAAGCTTTCTTT
CDR3aa: CASSLYRIRGRDTEAFF
j_gene: TRBJ1-1
abundance: .
v_gene: TRBV7-8
d_gene: .

CDR3nt: TGTGCCAGTAGCCCGCGGGGGGGCTCAGATACGCAGTATTTT
CDR3aa: CASSPRGGSDTQYF
j_gene: TRBJ2-3
abundance: .
v_gene: TRBV19
d_gene: TRBD2

CDR3nt: TGTGCCTGGAGTTACTTTAGCGGGAAAAACATTCAGTACTTC
CDR3aa: CAWSYFSGKNIQYF
j_gene: TRBJ2-4
abundance: .
v_gene: TRBV30
d_gene: TRBD2

CDR3nt: TGTGCCAGCTCACCAACGGGGGGGCCGGGTGAGCAGTACTTC
CDR3aa: CASSPTGGPGEQYF
j_gene: TRBJ2-7
abundance: .
v_gene: TRBV18
d_gene: TRBD2

CDR3nt: TGTGCCAGCAGCCGGGACAGGGACGAAGAGACCCAGTACTTC
CDR3aa: CASSRDRDEETQYF
j_gene: TRBJ2-5
abundance: .
v_gene: TRBV7-9
d_gene: TRBD1

CDR3nt: TGCGCCAGCAGCGGAATGACTAGCGGGGTGTCAAATGAGCAGTTCTTC
CDR3aa: CASSGMTSGVSNEQFF
j_gene: TRBJ2-1
abundance: .
v_gene: TRBV5-1
d_gene: TRBD2

CDR3nt: TGCGCCAGCAGCCAAGATCAAGGGATGGTAAGAACAGATACGCAGTATTTT
CDR3aa: CASSQDQGMVRTDTQYF
j_gene: TRBJ2-3
abundance: .
v_gene: TRBV4-1
d_gene: .

CDR3nt: TGTGCCAGCAGCCTAAGGGGACTGAACACTGAAGCTTTCTTT
CDR3aa: CASSLRGLNTEAFF
j_gene: TRBJ1-1
abundance: .
v_gene: TRBV6-5
d_gene: .